Below, 25 T cell receptor beta chains from the same sample are listed, as sequenced in a study of blood T cell repertoires in COVID-19. Produced via immunoSEQ multiplex PCR; TCRdb's table is partial and in-frame only. Of 220,000 or so clones detected, 70% to 90% appear once; the ten largest clones hold 10%. What was sequenced was peripheral blood. All receptors derive from a woman between 50 and 59 years old with COVID-19, enrolled during active disease.

The chain recombines TRBV13 with TRBJ2-1; 13 positions match TRBD2. V lost 4 bases, J lost 0 bases, and 6 bases stayed unmatched. Germline V gives CDR1 PRHDT, CDR2 FYEKMQ (reference sequence). CDR3 size: 18 residues. The CDR3 loop is CASSSTTSGGASYNEQFF. The CDR3 coding sequence is TGTGCCAGCAGCTCAACTACTAGCGGGGGGGCCTCCTACAATGAGCAGTTCTTC.

The chain recombines TRBV24-1 with TRBJ2-3; possible D gene TRBD2, 5 bases. The CDR3 length is 14 residues. Trimming stripped 3 bases from V and 6 bases from J, with 12 bases between. The germline V gene has CDR1 KGHDR and CDR2 SFDVKD. The CDR3 sequence: CATSDLWGADTQYF. CDR3 in DNA: TGTGCCACCAGTGATCTCTGGGGAGCCGATACGCAGTATTTT.

The chain carries TRBV2 and TRBJ1-2, with D possibly matching TRBD1 (6 bases). Trimming stripped 3 bases from V and 1 base from J, with 18 bases between. CDR1 and CDR2 from the germline V gene are SNHLY and FYNNEI. The length of the CDR3 is 17 residues. The CDR3 DNA follows: TGTGCCAGCAGTGACCAGGGGCGTGATCCTCTTAACTATGGCTACACCTTC. Amino acids: CASSDQGRDPLNYGYTF.

This sequence joins TRBV5-1 and TRBJ2-7; D may be TRBD1 (5 bases). The CDR3 is 12 amino acids. Germline V gene sequence: CDR1 SGHRS, CDR2 YFSETQ. Deletions cut 2 bases from V and 7 bases from J, with 10 bases between. DNA for the CDR3: TGCGCCAGCAGCTTTAGCAGGGAAGAGCAGTACTTC. Protein sequence: CASSFSREEQYF.

The chain joins TRBV11-2 to TRBJ2-7; D possibly matches TRBD1 or TRBD2 (5 bases each). Trimming left V 5 bases short and J 1 base short, with 12 bases between. CDR1 and CDR2 from the germline V gene are SGHAT and FQNNGV. This CDR3 comprises 14 residues. This CDR3 is CASSLAGISYEQYF. The CDR3 DNA sequence: TGTGCCAGCAGCCTAGCAGGGATTTCCTACGAGCAGTACTTC.

The chain couples TRBV11-3 to TRBJ2-7; 14 nucleotides line up with TRBD2. The J segment lost 3 bases and the V segment lost 2 bases, leaving 3 bases of the junction unmatched. The CDR3 contains 16 residues. The germline CDR1 and CDR2 sequences are SGHNT and YENEEA. CDR3 coding DNA: TGTGCCAGCAGCTTAAGGGGGACTAGCGGGAGCTACGAGCAGTACTTC. As protein: CASSLRGTSGSYEQYF.

In its sample, this clone was seen once. The J gene is TRBJ2-7, the V gene TRBV27; 9 bases match TRBD1. The CDR3 sequence is 13 residues long. With 8 bases clipped from V and 4 bases from J, the junction kept 6 bases outside the gene matches. CDR1 is MNHEY, CDR2 SMNVEV, per germline (reference sequence). The CDR3 is CASPGQGEYEQYF. CDR3 DNA: TGTGCCAGCCCGGGACAGGGTGAGTACGAGCAGTACTTC.

The V call is TRBV3-1 (or the pseudogene TRBV3-2), the J call TRBJ1-1, with 12 bases identical to TRBD1. The CDR3 consists of 14 residues. CDR1 is LGHDT, CDR2 YNNKEL, per germline (reference sequence). The V and J ends lost 8 bases and 4 bases, in that order; junction bases with no gene match: 5. CDR3 sequence (DNA): TGTGCCAGCGGGGACAGGGGGCGCGTCACTGAAGCTTTCTTT. Its translation is CASGDRGRVTEAFF.

The V call is TRBV5-8, the J call TRBJ1-1, with TRBD1 matching over 7 bases. The CDR3 has 13 residues. V trimming: 4 bases; J trimming: 7 bases; junction bases outside the gene matches: 7. Germline V gene lookup returns CDR1 SGHTS and CDR2 YDEGEE. The CDR3 loop reads CASSPENRGEAFF. In DNA, the CDR3 is TGTGCCAGCAGCCCAGAGAACAGGGGTGAAGCTTTCTTT.

Only one count was recorded for this clone. The CDR3, as DNA: TGTGCCAGCAGCTTCCTTACAGGGTATGGCTACACCTTC. Amino acids: CASSFLTGYGYTF. J is TRBJ1-2 and V is TRBV7-2, with TRBD1 as a possible D gene (6 bases). CDR1 is SGHTA, CDR2 FQGNSA, per germline. V was cut by 3 bases and J by 5 bases, with 10 bases left in between. The CDR3 runs 13 residues.

This chain uses TRBV27 with TRBJ1-4; 7 nucleotides agree with TRBD1. The CDR3 is made up of 14 amino acids. The V gene end was trimmed by 5 bases and the J gene end by 0 bases; junction bases not matched to a gene: 0. CDR1 MNHEY and CDR2 SMNVEV come from the germline V gene (reference sequence). As DNA, the CDR3 is TGTGCCAGCAGTACAGGGGCAACTAATGAAAAACTGTTTTTT. It yields the protein CASSTGATNEKLFF.

This clone was seen a single time. The CDR3 loop reads CASSGQSYSNQPQHF. The CDR3 coding sequence is TGTGCCAGTAGTGGACAGTCCTATAGCAATCAGCCCCAGCATTTT. The V gene is TRBV19, the J gene TRBJ1-5; tentative D call: TRBD1 (6 bases). This CDR3 has 15 residues. The germline gives CDR1 LNHDA, CDR2 SQIVND (reference sequence). Trimming cost V 5 bases and J 0 bases, with 11 bases left between them.

The chain recombines TRBV15 with TRBJ1-1, with D unclear. The CDR3 is 18 residues long. V lost 0 bases and J lost 4, with 21 bases in between. CDR1 and CDR2 from the germline V gene are LNHNV and YYDKDF (reference sequence). The CDR3 reads CATSRDLVFMGAPTEAFF. The CDR3 bases are TGTGCCACCAGCAGAGATTTGGTTTTCATGGGAGCGCCCACTGAAGCTTTCTTT.

The CDR3 loop is CATSGGPQGDTQYF. The CDR3 nucleotides are TGTGCCACCTCGGGGGGCCCCCAGGGAGATACGCAGTATTTT. The chain joins TRBV27 to TRBJ2-3; D may be TRBD2 (7 bases). The CDR3 spans 14 residues. Trimming pared 10 bases from V and 5 bases from J, leaving 19 bases between. Germline V CDR1 and CDR2: MNHEY, SMNVEV (reference sequence).

This rearrangement joins TRBV10-3 to TRBJ1-1; a weak D match, TRBD1 (6 bases). Germline V lookup: CDR1 ENHRY, CDR2 SYGVKD. Trimming shortened V by 4 bases and J by 5 bases, and 17 bases separated the two germline ends. The CDR3 has 15 residues. In DNA, the CDR3 is TGTGCCATCAGTGTTATTAAGGACAGAGGGACTGAAGCTTTCTTT. Amino acid sequence: CAISVIKDRGTEAFF.

V is TRBV27 and J is TRBJ2-6; 8 nucleotides agree with TRBD2. V lost 7 bases to trimming and J lost 2 bases; unmatched junction nucleotides: 4. The CDR3 extends over 15 amino acids. CDR1 and CDR2 from the germline V gene are MNHEY and SMNVEV (reference sequence). The CDR3 loop reads CASNPGGAGANVLTF. For the CDR3, the DNA is TGTGCCAGCAACCCCGGGGGGGCTGGGGCCAACGTCCTGACTTTC.

V is TRBV20-1 and J is TRBJ1-2, with 7 bases matching TRBD1. Germline CDR1 and CDR2: DFQATT and SNEGSKA (reference sequence). V was pared by 5 bases and J by 11 bases, with 8 bases of the junction left unmatched. The CDR3 is 11 amino acids. The CDR3 bases are TGCAGTGCTGGATTGGGACAGTTGTACACCTTC. This encodes CSAGLGQLYTF.

The chain couples TRBV2 to TRBJ2-2; 11 bases agree with TRBD1. The CDR3 runs 15 residues. The germline V gene encodes CDR1 SNHLY and CDR2 FYNNEI. V gave up 10 bases and J gave up 5 bases; unmatched junction bases: 9. The CDR3 loop reads CAIPTGTGGTGELFF. CDR3 DNA sequence: TGTGCCATCCCTACCGGGACAGGGGGGACCGGGGAGCTGTTTTTT. The full variable domain, in which reference TRBV2 and TRBJ2-2 provide the parts outside the CDR3, is EPEVTQTPSHQVTQMGQEVILRCVPISNHLYFYWYRQILGQKVEFLVSFYNNEISEKSEIFDDQFSVERPDGSNFTLKIRSTKLEDSAMYFCAIPTGTGGTGELFFGEGSRLTVL.

The CDR3 sequence is CASSQEGGLVVYNEQFF. The CDR3 DNA reads as TGTGCCAGCAGCCAAGAAGGTGGACTAGTCGTTTACAATGAGCAGTTCTTC. The chain uses TRBV3-1 (or the pseudogene TRBV3-2) and TRBJ2-1, with 7 bases identical to TRBD2. Losses at the gene ends were 0 bases for V and 4 bases for J; bases not matched to a gene: 9. This CDR3 is 17 amino acids long. From germline, CDR1 is LGHDT and CDR2 YNNKEL (reference sequence).

The V gene is TRBV4-1, the J gene TRBJ2-2, with TRBD1 matching 9 bases. Per the germline V gene, CDR1 is MGHRA and CDR2 is YSYEKL. The CDR3 extends over 18 amino acids. With V trimmed by 1 base and J by 4 bases, 10 bases remained unmatched. CDR3 protein: CASSQVGDRVKATGELFF. CDR3 DNA: TGCGCCAGCAGCCAAGTTGGGGACAGGGTGAAGGCCACCGGGGAGCTGTTTTTT.

The V call is TRBV11-2, the J call TRBJ2-7, with a weak D call TRBD2 (6 bases). V was cut by 7 bases and J by 7 bases, with 23 bases left in between. The CDR3 consists of 15 residues. The germline CDR1 and CDR2 sequences are SGHAT and FQNNGV. The CDR3 loop reads CASTKIGGVNGEQYF. CDR3 in DNA: TGTGCCAGCACCAAGATCGGCGGGGTCAATGGGGAGCAGTACTTC.

The V call is TRBV25-1, the J call TRBJ2-7, with TRBD1 matching over 7 bases. V was pared by 3 bases and J by 3 bases, with 8 bases of the junction left unmatched. The germline gives CDR1 MGHDK, CDR2 SYGVNS. This CDR3 contains 15 residues. CDR3 nucleotide sequence: TGTGCCAGCAGTGATCTTGGGACAGAAATCTACGAGCAGTACTTC. It translates to CASSDLGTEIYEQYF.

The J gene is TRBJ2-1, the V gene TRBV3-1 (or the pseudogene TRBV3-2); TRBD2 agrees at 8 bases. Germline V gives CDR1 LGHDT, CDR2 YNNKEL (reference sequence). V was clipped by 3 bases and J by 8 bases; unmatched bases: 9. The CDR3 has 15 residues. CDR3 region: CASSHGTRSMDEQFF. CDR3 sequence (DNA): TGTGCCAGCAGCCACGGGACTAGGAGTATGGATGAGCAGTTCTTC.

V gene TRBV5-6 combines with J gene TRBJ2-7; D possibly corresponds to TRBD2 (6 bases). CDR3 length: 14 residues. Trimming stripped 3 bases from V and 1 base from J, with 11 bases between. CDR1 SGHDT and CDR2 YYEEEE come from the germline V gene. The CDR3 is CASSSGTGSYEQYV. DNA of the CDR3: TGTGCCAGCAGCTCCGGGACTGGATCCTACGAGCAGTACGTC.

This clone occurred a few times. The chain carries TRBV6-5 and TRBJ2-2, with a weak D call TRBD1 (8 bases). CDR3 length equals 14 residues. Germline-derived CDR1 and CDR2 are MNHEY and SVGAGI. V was clipped by 6 bases and J by 5 bases, with 13 bases between them. CDR3 sequence: CASRPQGGTGELFF. The CDR3, as DNA: TGTGCCAGCAGACCACAGGGGGGGACCGGGGAGCTGTTTTTT.